Each of the 18 T cell receptor beta chains below was sequenced from the same sample in a study of cytomegalovirus exposure and HLA in healthy donors. Both 60 Vbeta primers and 13 Jbeta primers went into the PCR. TCRdb keeps only in-frame clones here, not all; method: immunoSEQ multiplex PCR. This sample has about 160,000 clones, with approximately 84% found just once. What was sequenced was PBMCs. These receptors were obtained from a boy aged 2 to 10 in good health and CMV-seronegative.

V is TRBV19 and J is TRBJ1-4; the D is unclear. The CDR3 covers 13 residues. The V end was cut by 5 bases, the J end by 7 bases, with 11 bases between. Looked up from germline, CDR1 is LNHDA and CDR2 is SQIVND (reference sequence). The CDR3: CASSRKEGEKLFF. The CDR3 region has the DNA TGTGCCAGTAGTCGGAAGGAGGGTGAAAAACTGTTTTTT.

The chain links TRBV5-4 to TRBJ2-7; TRBD1 matches 9 bases. Germline V gene sequence: CDR1 SGHNT, CDR2 YYREEE (reference sequence). The CDR3 sequence is 14 residues long. The trim removed 3 bases at V and 5 bases at J, leaving 6 bases unmatched. The CDR3, as DNA: TGTGCCAGCAGCTCTTGGACAGGGGTGAACGAGCAGTACTTC. Translated: CASSSWTGVNEQYF.

This clone occurred a few times. This chain uses TRBV19 with TRBJ2-7, with 11 bases matching TRBD2. The length of the CDR3 is 15 residues. The germline gives CDR1 LNHDA, CDR2 SQIVND (reference sequence). The trim removed 5 bases at V and 5 bases at J, leaving 8 bases unmatched. This CDR3 reads CASSEIAGGPHEQYF. CDR3 nucleotide sequence: TGTGCCAGTAGTGAGATAGCGGGAGGGCCTCACGAGCAGTACTTC.

The V gene is TRBV14, the J gene TRBJ1-3, with a possible D match to TRBD1 (5 bases). V was shortened by 1 base and J by 0 bases, with 16 bases between the two germline ends. There are 18 residues in the CDR3. CDR1 and CDR2 (germline): SGHDN, FVKESK. Written as DNA, the CDR3 is TGTGCCAGCAGCCAAGTTTGGTACAGGCCTTTCTCTGGAAACACCATATATTTT. Amino acids: CASSQVWYRPFSGNTIYF.

With respect to this clone: Because it lacks the conserved phenylalanine or tryptophan at the end, this CDR3 is likely a read error. The V gene is TRBV4-1, the J gene TRBJ1-1, with 9 nucleotides matching TRBD1. The CDR3 spans 15 residues. V lost 6 bases and J lost 7; bases outside the gene matches: 12. Germline V gene sequence: CDR1 MGHRA, CDR2 YSYEKL. CDR3 bases: TGCGCCAGCAGACCTCCGGGACAGGGAAAGGGTGAAGCTTTCTCT. Its translation is CASRPPGQGKGEAFS.

To note about this clone: Because it lacks the conserved phenylalanine or tryptophan at the end, this CDR3 is likely a read error. The V call is TRBV19, the J call TRBJ1-4; 7 nucleotides agree with TRBD1. The length of the CDR3 is 15 residues. The trim removed 5 bases at V and 6 bases at J, leaving 9 bases unmatched. Germline CDR1 is LNHDA and CDR2 is SQIVND (reference sequence). CDR3 protein: CASSPLGQAYEKLFV. The CDR3, as DNA: TGTGCCAGTAGTCCCCTAGGACAGGCCTATGAAAAACTGTTTGTT.

The chain joins TRBV4-1 to TRBJ1-2; maybe TRBD1 (6 bases). The CDR3 extends over 15 amino acids. CDR1 is MGHRA and CDR2 is YSYEKL in the germline V gene. Trimming took 5 bases from V and 2 from J, leaving 15 bases between them. CDR3 bases: TGCGCCAGCAGCTATCCCGGACAGCGGAACTATGGCTACACCTTC. Protein sequence: CASSYPGQRNYGYTF.

The chain couples TRBV9 to TRBJ2-1, with 13 bases aligning to TRBD2. V shed 3 bases, J shed 9 bases, and the junction held 6 bases outside the gene matches. This CDR3 is built from 15 residues. The germline V gene has CDR1 SGDLS and CDR2 YYNGEE. This chain's CDR3 is CASSGTSGSTGEQFF. In nucleotides, the CDR3 is TGTGCCAGCAGCGGGACTAGCGGGAGTACCGGTGAGCAGTTCTTC.

The J gene is TRBJ2-3, the V gene TRBV6-1, with a possible D match to TRBD2 (5 bases). Germline V lookup: CDR1 MNHNS, CDR2 SASEGT. The V and J ends lost 5 bases and 2 bases respectively, with 11 bases between them. The CDR3 is 14 amino acids. The CDR3 protein is CASSPGINTDTQYF. CDR3 nucleotides: TGTGCCAGCAGTCCCGGGATTAACACAGATACGCAGTATTTT.

The V gene is TRBV21-1, the J gene TRBJ2-1; the table assigns TRBD2, which was not confirmed against the DNA. TRBV21-1 is an annotated pseudogene. The CDR3 consists of 18 residues. The CDR3 spells CASSKAGVGGGPYNEQFF. The CDR3 nucleotides are TGTGCCAGCAGCAAAGCGGGGGTTGGGGGGGGACCCTACAATGAGCAGTTCTTC.

This clone has only one observation. The chain combines TRBV6-5 with TRBJ2-2; D is possibly TRBD1 (6 bases). Germline V gene data show CDR1 as MNHEY and CDR2 as SVGAGI. Between the trimmed V and J ends, which lost 6 bases and 1 base, there was a span of 12 bases. The CDR3 spans 15 residues. CDR3 DNA sequence: TGTGCCAGCAGACGAGGACAGTTGAACACCGGGGAGCTGTTTTTT. It encodes CASRRGQLNTGELFF.

Only one count was recorded for this clone. The chain joins TRBV2 to TRBJ2-7; D gene ambiguous. The CDR3 spans 12 residues. Germline CDR1 is SNHLY and CDR2 is FYNNEI. The ends were cut back, 2 bases at V and 2 bases at J, with 4 bases in the middle. In nucleotides, the CDR3 is TGTGCCAGCAGTGAAACAGCCTACGAGCAGTACTTC. The encoded protein is CASSETAYEQYF. The entire variable domain, with the rest obtained from reference TRBV2 and TRBJ2-7, is as follows: EPEVTQTPSHQVTQMGQEVILRCVPISNHLYFYWYRQILGQKVEFLVSFYNNEISEKSEIFDDQFSVERPDGSNFTLKIRSTKLEDSAMYFCASSETAYEQYFGPGTRLTVT.

The chain joins TRBV25-1 to TRBJ1-2; 12 bases line up with TRBD1. CDR1 is MGHDK and CDR2 is SYGVNS in the germline V gene. Trimming removed 7 bases from V and 4 bases from J; junction bases left unmatched: 4. The CDR3 spans 14 residues. CDR3 coding DNA: TGTGCCAGCAAGGGGACAGGGGGCGCCTATGGCTACACCTTC. The encoded protein is CASKGTGGAYGYTF.

J is TRBJ2-3 and V is TRBV7-2; maybe TRBD2 (6 bases). Germline CDR1 is SGHTA and CDR2 is FQGNSA. Trimming took 5 bases from V and 3 from J, leaving 15 bases between them. This CDR3 has 15 amino acids. CDR3 coding DNA: TGTGCCAGCAGCCCTGGCTGGAGGGTAACAGATACGCAGTATTTT. This gives the protein CASSPGWRVTDTQYF.

This clone was recorded only once. The chain combines TRBV6-6 with TRBJ2-3; tentative D call: TRBD1 (5 bases). The CDR3 is 15 amino acids. Deletions cut 2 bases from V and 1 base from J, with 10 bases between. Germline CDR1 is MNHNY and CDR2 is SVGAGI (reference sequence). In DNA, the CDR3 is TGTGCCAGCAGTTACCCAGCGACAGGCACAGATACGCAGTATTTT. The encoded protein is CASSYPATGTDTQYF.

This chain connects TRBV4-2 to TRBJ2-1; TRBD2 is a possible D gene (6 bases). This CDR3 is built from 17 residues. CDR1 LGHNA and CDR2 YNFKEQ come from the germline V gene. V shed 1 base and J shed 4 bases, with 17 bases lying between them. The CDR3 sequence is CASSQGIRDFGYNEQFF. CDR3 DNA sequence: TGTGCCAGCAGCCAAGGGATCCGGGACTTTGGGTACAATGAGCAGTTCTTC.

The chain recombines TRBV19 with TRBJ2-3; D uncertain. CDR1 LNHDA and CDR2 SQIVND come from the germline V gene (reference sequence). Deletions cut 7 bases from V and 1 base from J, with 15 bases between. CDR3 length equals 15 residues. CDR3 region: CASKPPVRGTDTQYF. The CDR3 DNA follows: TGTGCCAGTAAACCGCCGGTCCGGGGCACAGATACGCAGTATTTT.

This chain joins TRBV19 and TRBJ1-5; TRBD1 aligns across 7 bases. V dropped 5 bases and J dropped 2; count of bases not matched to a gene: 18. Germline V lookup: CDR1 LNHDA, CDR2 SQIVND (reference sequence). The CDR3 extends over 19 amino acids. The CDR3 region has the DNA TGTGCCAGTAGTTACCCCCGGGACAGAGAAGGAGAGGGCAATCAGCCCCAGCATTTT. Protein: CASSYPRDREGEGNQPQHF. The full variable domain, its missing parts supplied by reference TRBV19 and TRBJ1-5, is DGGITQSPKYLFRKEGQNVTLSCEQNLNHDAMYWYRQDPGQGLRLIYYSQIVNDFQKGDIAEGYSVSREKKESFPLTVTSAQKNPTAFYLCASSYPRDREGEGNQPQHFGDGTRLSIL.